This T cell receptor (beta chain) was found in a study of cytomegalovirus exposure and HLA in healthy donors. Germline-derived CDR1 and CDR2 are SEHNR and FQNEAQ (reference sequence). The CDR3 consists of 16 residues. Trimming removed 4 bases from V and 2 bases from J, with 12 bases in between. With 60 Vbeta and 13 Jbeta primers, the PCR was carried out. Here immunoSEQ multiplex PCR was the method, and the copy in TCRdb shows in-frame clones only, minus some. Here the sample spans some 170,000 clones, approximately 79% being singletons. This sequence was found in a man aged 35-49 years in good health and CMV-seronegative. The specimen was PBMCs. The chain recombines TRBV7-9 with TRBJ1-6; D not resolved. The CDR3 spells CASSSTLSAYNSPLHF. In nucleotides, the CDR3 is TGTGCCAGCAGCTCCACACTTAGCGCCTATAATTCACCCCTCCACTTT.